The T cell receptor beta chain under discussion was sequenced for a study of blood T cell repertoires in COVID-19. With V trimmed by 1 base and J by 2 bases, 3 bases remained unmatched. The V gene's germline CDR1 is SGHDN and CDR2 FVKESK. The length of the CDR3 is 15 residues. Per the study methods: Nucleated cell counts were estimated from reference gene primer amplification. Sequenced by immunoSEQ multiplex PCR; TCRdb stores in-frame clones only, minus some. That table gives V, J and clone size, and the DNA gave D and trimming. Found here are approximately 97,000 clones, about 85% of them singletons; the top ten hold approximately 40%.

The sequence was obtained from a man older than 75 with acute or convalescent COVID-19. J is TRBJ1-2 and V is TRBV14, with 8 bases matching TRBD1. Sequences were obtained from peripheral blood. The CDR3 DNA follows: TGTGCCAGCAGCCAAGTGGGACAGGCAAACTATGGCTACACCTTC. This sequence encodes CASSQVGQANYGYTF.